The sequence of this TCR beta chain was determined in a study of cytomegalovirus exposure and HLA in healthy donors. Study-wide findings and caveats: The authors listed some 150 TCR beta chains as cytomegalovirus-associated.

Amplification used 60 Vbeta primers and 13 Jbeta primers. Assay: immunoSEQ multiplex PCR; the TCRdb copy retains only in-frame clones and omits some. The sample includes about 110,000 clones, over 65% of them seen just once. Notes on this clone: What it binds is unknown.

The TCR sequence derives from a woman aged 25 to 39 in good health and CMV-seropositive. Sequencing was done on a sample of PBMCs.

The CDR3 is CASSPARSENSNQPQHF. The DNA for the CDR3 is TGTGCCAGCAGCCCTGCCCGCAGCGAGAATAGCAATCAGCCCCAGCATTTT. J is TRBJ1-5 and V is TRBV7-9, with unresolved D. Trimming cost V 5 bases and J 0 bases, with 17 bases left between them. The CDR3 loop spans 17 amino acids. Germline CDR1 SEHNR, CDR2 FQNEAQ (reference sequence).